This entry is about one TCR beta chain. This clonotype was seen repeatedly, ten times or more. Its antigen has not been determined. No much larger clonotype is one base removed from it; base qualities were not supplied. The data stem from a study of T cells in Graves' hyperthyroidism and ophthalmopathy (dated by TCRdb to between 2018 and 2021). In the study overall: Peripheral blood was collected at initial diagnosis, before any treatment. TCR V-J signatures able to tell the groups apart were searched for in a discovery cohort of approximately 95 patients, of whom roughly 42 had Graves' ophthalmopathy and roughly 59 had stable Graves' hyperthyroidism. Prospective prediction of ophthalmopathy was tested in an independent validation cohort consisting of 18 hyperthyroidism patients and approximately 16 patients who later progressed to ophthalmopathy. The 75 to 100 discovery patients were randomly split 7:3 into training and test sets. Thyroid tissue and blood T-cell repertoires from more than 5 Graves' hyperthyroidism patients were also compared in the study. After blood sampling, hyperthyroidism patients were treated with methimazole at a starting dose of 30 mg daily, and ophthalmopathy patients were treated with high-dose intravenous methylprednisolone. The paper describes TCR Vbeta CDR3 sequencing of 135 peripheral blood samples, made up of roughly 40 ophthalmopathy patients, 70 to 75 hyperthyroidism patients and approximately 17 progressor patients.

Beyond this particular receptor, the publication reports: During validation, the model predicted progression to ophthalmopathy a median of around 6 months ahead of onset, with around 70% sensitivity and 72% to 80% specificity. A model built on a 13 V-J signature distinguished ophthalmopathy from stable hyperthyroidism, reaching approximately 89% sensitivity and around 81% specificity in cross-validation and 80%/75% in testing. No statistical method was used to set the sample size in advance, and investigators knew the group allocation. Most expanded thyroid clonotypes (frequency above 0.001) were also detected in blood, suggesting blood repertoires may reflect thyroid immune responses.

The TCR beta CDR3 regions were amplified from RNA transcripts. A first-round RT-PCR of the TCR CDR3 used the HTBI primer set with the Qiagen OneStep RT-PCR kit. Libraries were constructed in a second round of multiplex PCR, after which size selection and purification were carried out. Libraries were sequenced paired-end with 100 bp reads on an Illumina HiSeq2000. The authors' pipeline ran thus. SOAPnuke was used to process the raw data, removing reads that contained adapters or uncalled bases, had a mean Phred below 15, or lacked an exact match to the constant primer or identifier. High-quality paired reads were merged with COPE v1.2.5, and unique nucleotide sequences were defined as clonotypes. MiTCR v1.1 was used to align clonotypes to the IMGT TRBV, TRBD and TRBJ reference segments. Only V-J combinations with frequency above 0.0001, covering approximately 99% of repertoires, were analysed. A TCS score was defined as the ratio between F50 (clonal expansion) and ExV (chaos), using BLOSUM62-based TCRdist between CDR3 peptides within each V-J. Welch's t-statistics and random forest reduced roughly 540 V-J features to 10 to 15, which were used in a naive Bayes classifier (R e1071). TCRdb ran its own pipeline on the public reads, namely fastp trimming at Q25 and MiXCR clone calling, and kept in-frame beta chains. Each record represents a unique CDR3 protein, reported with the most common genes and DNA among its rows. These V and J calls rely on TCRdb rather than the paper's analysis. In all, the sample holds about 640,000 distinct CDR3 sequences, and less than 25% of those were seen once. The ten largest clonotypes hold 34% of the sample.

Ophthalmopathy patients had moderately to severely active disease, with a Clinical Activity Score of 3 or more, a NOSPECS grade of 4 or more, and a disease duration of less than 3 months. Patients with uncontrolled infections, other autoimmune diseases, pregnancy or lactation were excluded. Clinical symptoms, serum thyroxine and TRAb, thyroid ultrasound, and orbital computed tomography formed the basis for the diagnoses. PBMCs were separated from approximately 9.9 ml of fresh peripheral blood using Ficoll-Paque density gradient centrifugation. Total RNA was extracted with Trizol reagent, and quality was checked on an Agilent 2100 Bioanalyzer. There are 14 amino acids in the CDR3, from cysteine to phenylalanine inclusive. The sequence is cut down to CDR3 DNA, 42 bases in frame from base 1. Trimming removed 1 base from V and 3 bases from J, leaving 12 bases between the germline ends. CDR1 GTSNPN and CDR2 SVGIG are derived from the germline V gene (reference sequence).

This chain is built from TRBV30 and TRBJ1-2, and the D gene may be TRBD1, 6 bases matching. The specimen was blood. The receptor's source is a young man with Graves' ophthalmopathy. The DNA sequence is TGTGCCTGGAGTGGGGGGCAGAGAGACTATGGCTACACCTTC. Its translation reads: CAWSGGQRDYGYTF.